The present T cell receptor (beta chain) was sequenced within a study of T cells in localized non-small cell lung cancer. Findings and caveats of the study: Paired adjacent lung recovered a median approximately 57 of the top 100 tumor clones.

Trimming took 0 bases from V and 3 from J; bases not matched to a gene: 9. The CDR3 consists of 20 residues. The germline gives CDR1 MGHRA, CDR2 YSYEKL. Profiled with immunoSEQ multiplex PCR; TCRdb holds only in-frame clones, not every one. In the table there are roughly 10,000 clones, about 29% of which are singletons. With respect to this clone: Antigen specificity is unknown.

The rearrangement uses TRBV4-1 and TRBJ2-1; 15 bases align to TRBD2. The clonotype originates from a man aged 35 to 70 with stage I lung adenocarcinoma. The source was lung tumor tissue, collected before any cancer treatment. CDR3 region: CASSQDGLAGGPNSYNEQFF. The CDR3 DNA follows: TGCGCCAGCAGCCAAGATGGACTAGCGGGGGGGCCGAACAGCTACAATGAGCAGTTCTTC.